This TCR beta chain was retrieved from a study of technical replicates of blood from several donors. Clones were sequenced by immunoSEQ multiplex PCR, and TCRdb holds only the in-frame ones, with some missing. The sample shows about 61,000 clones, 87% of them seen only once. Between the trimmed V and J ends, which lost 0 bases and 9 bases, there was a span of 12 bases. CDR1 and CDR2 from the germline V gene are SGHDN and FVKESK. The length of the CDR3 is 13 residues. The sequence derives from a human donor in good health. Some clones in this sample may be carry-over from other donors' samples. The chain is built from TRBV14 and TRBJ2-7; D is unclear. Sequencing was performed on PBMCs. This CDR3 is CASSQDLQLAQYF. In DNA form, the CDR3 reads TGTGCCAGCAGCCAAGATCTACAGCTCGCGCAGTACTTC.